These 20 T cell receptor beta chains were sequenced from one sample in a study of PD-1 blockade in mismatch repair-deficient tumors. TCRdb's copy holds only in-frame clones and misses some; the assay was immunoSEQ multiplex PCR. Seen here are about 15,000 clones, more than 80% observed once, and the top ten hold approximately 11%. Time point noted: 10-day in vitro stimulation with candidate neoantigen peptide 5. Their recognized antigens are unknown. The sequenced sample was cells cultured in vitro, obtained from a patient treated with pembrolizumab. Receptors originate from an adult with mismatch repair-deficient cancer.

The genes are TRBV27 and TRBJ1-6; 7 bases align to TRBD1. V lost 6 bases to trimming and J lost 5 bases; unmatched junction nucleotides: 10. This CDR3 contains 16 residues. Germline V gives CDR1 MNHEY, CDR2 SMNVEV (reference sequence). In DNA form, the CDR3 reads TGTGCCAGCAGGCCCCAGGGGGGATCGAATAATTCACCCCTCCACTTT. This sequence encodes CASRPQGGSNNSPLHF.

V usage is TRBV5-6 and J usage is TRBJ2-7, with TRBD2 identical over 11 bases. The ends lost 4 bases at V and 4 bases at J; junction bases unmatched: 1. Germline CDR1 reads SGHDT; CDR2 reads YYEEEE. This CDR3 has 13 amino acids. The CDR3 reads CASSRTSGYEQYF. CDR3 sequence (DNA): TGTGCCAGCAGCCGGACTAGCGGGTACGAGCAGTACTTC.

Only a few counts were recorded for this clone. In DNA form, the CDR3 reads TGTGCCAGCAGTTACACCATAACAGGGGAAGGCGGCTACACCTTC. It codes for CASSYTITGEGGYTF. This rearrangement joins TRBV6-6 to TRBJ1-2, with 7 bases aligning to TRBD1. The CDR3 extends over 15 amino acids. J lost 8 bases, V lost 2 bases, and 11 bases had no gene match. CDR1 MNHNY and CDR2 SVGAGI come from the germline V gene (reference sequence).

This clone was seen just once. This chain joins TRBV2 and TRBJ1-1, with D uncertain. Germline V lookup: CDR1 SNHLY, CDR2 FYNNEI. The V and J ends lost 8 bases and 1 base respectively, with 11 bases between them. This CDR3 spans 13 amino acids. In DNA, the CDR3 is TGTGCCAGCCGGGCGGAAGGGAACACTGAAGCTTTCTTT. Its protein is CASRAEGNTEAFF.

The chain uses TRBV30 and TRBJ2-6; no clear D gene. The CDR3 length is 15 residues. CDR1 and CDR2 (germline): GTSNPN, SVGIG (reference sequence). The germline V and J ends were trimmed by 3 bases and 0 bases, with 9 bases remaining between them. The DNA for the CDR3 is TGTGCCTGGAGAGGCGTGAACTCTGGGGCCAACGTCCTGACTTTC. Its translation is CAWRGVNSGANVLTF.

Judged by abundance, this clone is medium-sized. The chain joins TRBV6-6 to TRBJ2-7; D is possibly TRBD2 (6 bases). The CDR3 has 15 amino acids. The ends were cut back, 0 bases at V and 0 bases at J, with 9 bases in the middle. The germline V gene encodes CDR1 MNHNY and CDR2 SVGAGI (reference sequence). The CDR3 bases are TGTGCCAGCAGTTACTCGCTAGCGTCCTCCTACGAGCAGTACTTC. It translates to CASSYSLASSYEQYF.

The V call is TRBV29-1, the J call TRBJ1-2, with no clear D. The CDR3 contains 12 residues. CDR1 SQVTM and CDR2 ANQGSEA come from the germline V gene. V dropped 7 bases and J dropped 2 bases, with 11 bases sitting between them. The chain's CDR3 is CSALPGNYGYTF. CDR3 nucleotides: TGCAGCGCCCTCCCGGGAAACTATGGCTACACCTTC.

The V call is TRBV19, the J call TRBJ2-3; possible D gene TRBD2, 6 bases. There are 16 residues in the CDR3. The V gene's germline CDR1 is LNHDA and CDR2 SQIVND (reference sequence). The germline V and J ends were trimmed by 4 bases and 6 bases, with 20 bases remaining between them. For the CDR3, the DNA is TGTGCCAGTAGTACCCGGGACTGGGGGAGCGCGGATACGCAGTATTTT. It codes for CASSTRDWGSADTQYF.

This chain links TRBV28 with TRBJ2-7, with 8 bases lining up with TRBD2. The CDR3 sequence is 14 residues long. V lost 3 bases and J lost 2; bases outside the gene matches: 3. Germline CDR1 reads MDHEN; CDR2 reads SYDVKM. CDR3 DNA: TGTGCCAGCAGTTTGTTCGGGGGGGCCTACGAGCAGTACTTC. Translated: CASSLFGGAYEQYF.

This rearrangement joins TRBV10-2 to TRBJ1-1; no clear D gene. The CDR3 is 10 residues long. V gave up 6 bases and J gave up 8 bases, with 7 bases separating them. The V gene's germline CDR1 is WSHSY and CDR2 SAAADI. The CDR3 reads CASRATEAFF. CDR3 coding DNA: TGCGCCAGCAGAGCCACAGAAGCTTTCTTT.

The chain employs TRBV5-1 and TRBJ2-2; 11 bases are shared with TRBD2. Trimming cost V 2 bases and J 7 bases; bases outside gene matches: 7. Germline V CDR1 and CDR2: SGHRS, YFSETQ. This CDR3 has 16 residues. This chain's CDR3 is CASSFETSGSYGELFF. The CDR3 DNA is TGCGCCAGCAGCTTTGAAACTAGCGGGAGTTACGGGGAGCTGTTTTTT. The entire variable domain, with the rest obtained from reference TRBV5-1 and TRBJ2-2, is as follows: KAGVTQTPRYLIKTRGQQVTLSCSPISGHRSVSWYQQTPGQGLQFLFEYFSETQRNKGNFPGRFSGRQFSNSRSEMNVSTLELGDSALYLCASSFETSGSYGELFFGEGSRLTVL.

The chain links TRBV7-6 to TRBJ2-7; 8 bases agree with TRBD2. Germline V lookup: CDR1 SGHVS, CDR2 FNYEAQ. The V gene end was trimmed by 2 bases and the J gene end by 3 bases; junction bases not matched to a gene: 3. The CDR3 length is 14 residues. CDR3 DNA sequence: TGTGCCAGCAGCTTAAGCGGGAGTATCTACGAGCAGTACTTC. Translation: CASSLSGSIYEQYF.

The V gene is TRBV4-2, the J gene TRBJ2-1; 7 bases fit TRBD2. The V gene end was trimmed by 6 bases and the J gene end by 4 bases; junction bases not matched to a gene: 12. Germline V CDR1 and CDR2: LGHNA, YNFKEQ. CDR3 length: 16 residues. The CDR3 DNA is TGTGCCAGCAGAACCGAAGGCGGGAGAGAGTACAATGAGCAGTTCTTC. Amino acids: CASRTEGGREYNEQFF.

This clone was seen only once. The chain has TRBV4-2 and TRBJ2-5, with TRBD2 matching 7 bases. Trimming removed 1 base from V and 3 bases from J; junction bases left unmatched: 11. This CDR3 contains 17 residues. Germline V gene data show CDR1 as LGHNA and CDR2 as YNFKEQ. The CDR3: CASSQGGGFSGEETQYF. The CDR3 nucleotides read TGTGCCAGCAGCCAAGGGGGGGGGTTTAGCGGCGAAGAGACCCAGTACTTC.

V gene TRBV11-1 combines with J gene TRBJ2-3; 8 bases match TRBD1. This CDR3 has 14 amino acids. CDR1 is SGHAT, CDR2 FQDESV, per germline (reference sequence). The J segment lost 1 base and the V segment lost 7 bases, leaving 4 bases of the junction unmatched. The CDR3 sequence: CASTSDRGTDTQYF. For the CDR3, the DNA is TGTGCCAGCACCTCGGACAGGGGCACAGATACGCAGTATTTT.

This clone was picked up a small number of times. The CDR3 nucleotides are TGTGCCAGCAGCTTGGCGAATTCCTACGAGCAGTACTTC. As protein: CASSLANSYEQYF. The chain couples TRBV5-4 to TRBJ2-7; no reliable D call. Germline CDR1 is SGHNT and CDR2 is YYREEE (reference sequence). CDR3 length: 13 residues. Trimming stripped 0 bases from V and 1 base from J, with 5 bases between. The full variable domain, rest sourced from reference TRBV5-4 and TRBJ2-7, is ETGVTQSPTHLIKTRGQQVTLRCSSQSGHNTVSWYQQALGQGPQFIFQYYREEENGRGNFPPRFSGLQFPNYSSELNVNALELDDSALYLCASSLANSYEQYFGPGTRLTVT.

This chain connects TRBV7-2 to TRBJ2-5; D gene unclear. Gene TRBJ2-7 matches the end of the DNA better, so the J call may be wrong. The germline V gene encodes CDR1 SGHTA and CDR2 FQGNSA. The CDR3 spans 16 residues. The CDR3 nucleotides read TGTGCCAGCAGCCGTCTCCCCGGATCAGCCCCCTACGAGCAGTACTTC. Amino acids: CASSRLPGSAPYEQYF.

This chain links TRBV5-1 with TRBJ1-2, with D possibly being TRBD1 (5 bases). The CDR3 consists of 19 residues. Per the germline V gene, CDR1 is SGHRS and CDR2 is YFSETQ. With 3 bases removed from V and 0 bases from J, the gap between germline ends came to 24 bases. CDR3 sequence reads: CASSSDPARDLGANYGYTF. CDR3 DNA: TGCGCCAGCAGCTCGGACCCTGCCAGGGATTTAGGGGCTAACTATGGCTACACCTTC. Looking up the rest from reference TRBV5-1 and TRBJ1-2 gives the full variable domain: KAGVTQTPRYLIKTRGQQVTLSCSPISGHRSVSWYQQTPGQGLQFLFEYFSETQRNKGNFPGRFSGRQFSNSRSEMNVSTLELGDSALYLCASSSDPARDLGANYGYTFGSGTRLTVV.

In this sample, this clone turned up once. V and J are TRBV18 and TRBJ2-2; the D is unclear. The V gene lost 2 bases and the J gene lost 1 base, with 8 bases spanning the gap. Germline V gene sequence: CDR1 KGHSH, CDR2 LQKENI. The CDR3 contains 15 residues. This chain's CDR3 is CASSPMQMNTGELFF. CDR3 nucleotide sequence: TGTGCCAGCTCACCAATGCAGATGAACACCGGGGAGCTGTTTTTT.

V and J are TRBV7-4 and TRBJ1-2, with unresolved D. This CDR3 is built from 18 residues. Germline V gives CDR1 SGHVT, CDR2 SQSDAQ. Deletions cut 5 bases from V and 4 bases from J, with 26 bases between. The CDR3 loop is CASSGSTRAARKTYGYTF. As DNA, the CDR3 is TGTGCCAGCAGCGGATCGACGAGAGCAGCGCGAAAGACCTATGGCTACACCTTC.